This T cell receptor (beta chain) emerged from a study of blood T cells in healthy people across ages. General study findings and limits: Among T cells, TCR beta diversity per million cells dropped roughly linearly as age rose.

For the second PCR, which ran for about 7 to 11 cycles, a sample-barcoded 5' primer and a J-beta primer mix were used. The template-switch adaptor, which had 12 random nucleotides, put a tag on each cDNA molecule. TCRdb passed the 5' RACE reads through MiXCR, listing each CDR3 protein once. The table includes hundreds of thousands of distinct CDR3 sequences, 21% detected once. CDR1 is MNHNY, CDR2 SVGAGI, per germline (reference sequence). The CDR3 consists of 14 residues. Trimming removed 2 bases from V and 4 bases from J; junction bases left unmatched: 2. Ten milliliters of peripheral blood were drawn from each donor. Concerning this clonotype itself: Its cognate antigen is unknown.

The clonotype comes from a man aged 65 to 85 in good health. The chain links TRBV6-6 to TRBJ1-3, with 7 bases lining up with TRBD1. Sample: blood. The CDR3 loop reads CASSYRGQGNTIYF. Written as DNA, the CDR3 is TGTGCCAGCAGTTACAGGGGGCAAGGAAACACCATATATTTT.